This entry lists 20 T cell receptor beta chains sequenced from one sample in a study of Graves' ophthalmopathy and Graves' hyperthyroidism. From RNA, the CDR3 regions of TCR beta chains were amplified and sequenced. The first round was an RT-PCR with HTBI primers, and the second round was a multiplex PCR. Using its own MiXCR run on the multiplex PCR reads, TCRdb lists one record per CDR3 protein. The profile shows over a million distinct CDR3 sequences, about two fifths of them singletons. Sequenced sample: peripheral blood or thyroid tissue (not recorded which). These receptors all come from an adult man with Graves' hyperthyroidism.

This clonotype was recorded at least ten times. V usage is TRBV10-2 and J usage is TRBJ1-1; the D is unclear. CDR1 and CDR2 from the germline V gene are WSHSY and SAAADI. The ends were cut back, 4 bases at V and 1 base at J, with 7 bases in the middle. The CDR3 totals 13 residues. Here the CDR3 DNA reads TGCGCCAGCAGTGGATCGGCGAACACTGAAGCTTTCTTT. This translates into CASSGSANTEAFF.

This clonotype was observed once. The chain has TRBV19 and TRBJ1-5; D is ambiguous. This CDR3 is 14 amino acids long. Trimming took off 11 bases at V and 3 bases at J, with 17 bases between the two ends. The germline gives CDR1 LNHDA, CDR2 SQIVND (reference sequence). The CDR3 spells CAWSEGTYNQPQHF. Here the CDR3 DNA reads TGTGCCTGGAGTGAAGGCACATACAATCAGCCCCAGCATTTT.

This clonotype has ten or more counts. The V call is TRBV7-2, the J call TRBJ2-7, with D perhaps given as TRBD1 or TRBD2 (5 bases each). CDR1 SGHTA and CDR2 FQGNSA come from the germline V gene. The CDR3 runs to 14 residues. The ends were cut back, 3 bases at V and 5 bases at J, with 14 bases in the middle. The CDR3 loop is CASSFLKWGNEQYF. Here the CDR3 DNA reads TGTGCCAGCAGCTTCCTGAAATGGGGGAACGAGCAGTACTTC.

V usage is TRBV4-1 and J usage is TRBJ1-2; 8 positions match TRBD1. V was clipped by 3 bases and J by 3 bases; unmatched bases: 6. The CDR3 totals 15 residues. The V gene's germline CDR1 is MGHRA and CDR2 YSYEKL. CDR3 in amino acids: CASSQTGASHYGYTF. The CDR3 nucleotides are TGCGCCAGCAGCCAGACAGGGGCGTCCCACTATGGCTACACCTTC.

This clonotype was counted ten times or more. The chain recombines TRBV7-2 with TRBJ2-5, with 8 positions matching TRBD1. Germline-derived CDR1 and CDR2 are SGHTA and FQGNSA. Trimming at V came to 10 bases and at J to 4 bases, leaving 5 bases not matched to a gene. The CDR3 consists of 12 residues. The chain's CDR3 is CAIRTGSETQYF. The CDR3 nucleotides are TGTGCCATCCGGACAGGGTCAGAGACCCAGTACTTC.

This clonotype was observed at least ten times. This rearrangement joins TRBV9 to TRBJ1-3; 9 bases line up with TRBD1. CDR1 is SGDLS, CDR2 YYNGEE, per germline. The CDR3 is 15 amino acids. V trimming: 1 base; J trimming: 4 bases; junction bases outside the gene matches: 3. The chain's CDR3 is CASSVSGTGGNTIYF. The CDR3 DNA follows: TGTGCCAGCAGCGTATCAGGGACAGGGGGAAACACCATATATTTT.

The genes are TRBV2 and TRBJ1-2; possibly TRBD1 for D (6 bases). The CDR3 is made up of 18 amino acids. The V gene lost 9 bases and the J gene lost 5 bases, with 31 bases spanning the gap. Germline CDR1 is SNHLY and CDR2 is FYNNEI. CDR3 loop: CASLRDGTYEQGQYGYTF. CDR3 sequence (DNA): TGTGCCAGTCTCCGGGACGGTACCTACGAGCAGGGGCAATATGGCTACACCTTC.

The V and J genes are TRBV11-3 and TRBJ2-2, with 7 bases fitting TRBD2. Germline V gene data show CDR1 as SGHNT and CDR2 as YENEEA. The trim removed 5 bases at V and 6 bases at J, leaving 6 bases unmatched. This CDR3 has 14 residues. This chain's CDR3 is CASSGAGVPGELFF. The CDR3, as DNA: TGTGCCAGCAGCGGGGCGGGGGTCCCCGGGGAGCTGTTTTTT.

Comment on this clonotype: This may be a read error: a much more frequent sequence differs by one nucleotide. The chain carries TRBV7-2 and TRBJ2-7; 7 bases map to TRBD1. The CDR3 is 15 residues long. The germline gives CDR1 SGHTA, CDR2 FQGNSA. Written as DNA, the CDR3 is TGTCCCAGCAGCTTAGCGTCCGCAGGGGGATACGAGCAGTACTTC. It yields the protein CPSSLASAGGYEQYF.

This sequence joins TRBV7-2 and TRBJ2-7; D possibly uses TRBD1 or TRBD2 (5 bases each). The CDR3 has 15 residues. V gave up 3 bases and J gave up 1 base, with 13 bases separating them. CDR1 is SGHTA, CDR2 FQGNSA, per germline. CDR3 in amino acids: CASSFSWDRSYEQYF. CDR3 nucleotides: TGTGCCAGCAGCTTTTCCTGGGACCGATCCTACGAGCAGTACTTC.

The chain employs TRBV12-3 or TRBV12-4 and TRBJ1-2; no clear D gene. V dropped 7 bases and J dropped 3 bases, with 15 bases sitting between them. The CDR3 runs 14 residues. In DNA, the CDR3 is TGTGCCAGCACCTCTTGGCCTAGGGACTATGGCTACACCTTC. It is translated as CASTSWPRDYGYTF.

The rearrangement joins TRBV4-2 to TRBJ2-7, with D maybe TRBD2 (7 bases). Germline V gene sequence: CDR1 LGHNA, CDR2 YNFKEQ. Trimming cost V 2 bases and J 3 bases, with 20 bases left between them. CDR3 size: 17 residues. In DNA, the CDR3 is TGTGCCAGCAGCCAACCACTGTCGCGGGGGCCCCTCTACGAGCAGTACTTC. This gives the protein CASSQPLSRGPLYEQYF.

The chain joins TRBV7-2 to TRBJ2-2; D is tentatively TRBD1 or TRBD2 (7 bases each). V was shortened by 4 bases and J by 3 bases, with 15 bases between the two germline ends. Germline V gives CDR1 SGHTA, CDR2 FQGNSA. This CDR3 spans 16 amino acids. CDR3 amino acids: CASSSRGGTYTGELFF. CDR3 nucleotides: TGTGCCAGCAGCTCCAGGGGGGGGACCTACACCGGGGAGCTGTTTTTT.

This clonotype was observed a few times. The chain has TRBV15 and TRBJ2-5, with 8 bases aligning to TRBD2. The CDR3 is 18 amino acids. The J segment lost 4 bases and the V segment lost 0 bases, leaving 13 bases of the junction unmatched. CDR1 LNHNV and CDR2 YYDKDF come from the germline V gene (reference sequence). CDR3 residues: CATSRDLKSGGPRETQYF. The CDR3 DNA reads TGTGCCACCAGCAGAGATCTAAAGTCGGGGGGGCCACGAGAGACCCAGTACTTC.

The chain links TRBV27 to TRBJ2-7; 9 bases align to TRBD2. V shed 2 bases and J 6 bases; nucleotides not matched to a gene: 5. The CDR3 totals 14 residues. Looked up from germline, CDR1 is MNHEY and CDR2 is SMNVEV (reference sequence). CDR3 in DNA: TGTGCCAGCAGTTTAATAGCGGGAGTCGGCGAGCAGTACTTC. Its translation is CASSLIAGVGEQYF.

The chain recombines TRBV15 with TRBJ2-7; 9 bases line up with TRBD1. The CDR3 sequence is 15 residues long. The ends lost 3 bases at V and 7 bases at J; junction bases unmatched: 10. CDR1 and CDR2 (germline): LNHNV, YYDKDF (reference sequence). CDR3 residues: CATSRRPGQGTEQYF. The CDR3, as DNA: TGTGCCACCAGCAGGAGACCGGGACAGGGCACGGAGCAGTACTTC.

Turning to this clonotype: A much larger clone differs from this one at a single base, so this may be a read error. V is TRBV6-1 and J is TRBJ1-5, with D unresolved. Trimming removed 8 bases at V and 9 bases at J, with 14 bases between. The CDR3 runs to 12 residues. Germline lookup yields CDR1 MNHNS and CDR2 SASEGT. DNA of the CDR3: TGTGCCAGCGGCTTGGTCGTGGGGCCCCAGCATTTT. Translation gives CASGLVVGPQHF.

V usage is TRBV5-1 and J usage is TRBJ2-2; a possible D gene is TRBD2 (6 bases). This CDR3 has 17 amino acids. Per the germline V gene, CDR1 is SGHRS and CDR2 is YFSETQ. With 4 bases removed from V and 1 base from J, the gap between germline ends came to 17 bases. The CDR3 reads CASSRSGSTLNTGELFF. The CDR3 DNA sequence: TGCGCCAGCAGCCGTAGCGGATCGACCTTGAACACCGGGGAGCTGTTTTTT. The entire variable domain, with the rest obtained from reference TRBV5-1 and TRBJ2-2, is as follows: KAGVTQTPRYLIKTRGQQVTLSCSPISGHRSVSWYQQTPGQGLQFLFEYFSETQRNKGNFPGRFSGRQFSNSRSEMNVSTLELGDSALYLCASSRSGSTLNTGELFFGEGSRLTVL.

This clonotype was recorded many times. This chain joins TRBV19 and TRBJ1-1; the D is unclear. The CDR3 runs 14 residues. Trimming took 6 bases from V and 1 from J, leaving 12 bases between them. Germline CDR1 is LNHDA and CDR2 is SQIVND (reference sequence). The DNA for the CDR3 is TGTGCCAGTAGCCCTGACACACGGAACACTGAAGCTTTCTTT. It translates to CASSPDTRNTEAFF.

Remarks on this clonotype: This could be a read error, since a much larger clone is one nucleotide away. The chain joins TRBV2 to TRBJ1-2; D ambiguous. Germline loops: CDR1 SNHLY, CDR2 FYNNEI. This CDR3 has 13 residues. The CDR3 is CASSTRRANGHTF. DNA for the CDR3: TGTGCCAGCAGTACCCGGAGGGCGAATGGCCACACCTTC.